Included here is one T cell receptor beta chain sequence, with context. This entry is derived from a study of shared clonotypes between healthy human individuals. Germline V gene lookup returns CDR1 GTSNPN and CDR2 SVGIG (reference sequence). V gave up 2 bases and J gave up 0 bases, with 6 bases separating them. This CDR3 region has 13 residues. An even split of each subset's genomic DNA across several immunoSEQ plates was performed. TCRdb keeps only in-frame clones here, not all; method: immunoSEQ multiplex PCR. The sample carries hundreds of thousands of clones, approximately 95% recorded once. CD8 cells classed as naive were CD45RO-negative and positively selected for CCR7, excluding terminally differentiated effector memory CD45RA+ cells.

The clonotype originates from a woman aged 30 to 39 in good health. The sequenced sample was naive CD8+ T cells sorted from blood. The chain employs TRBV30 and TRBJ2-3, with D unclear. CDR3 loop: CAWSPASTDTQYF. CDR3 bases: TGTGCCTGGAGTCCGGCTAGCACAGATACGCAGTATTTT.